Listed below are T cell receptor beta chains from one sample, sequenced in a study of breast tumors, draining lymph nodes, adjacent tissues. MiXCR, run by TCRdb on the multiplex PCR reads, gives a single entry per CDR3 protein. The sample shows roughly 110,000 distinct CDR3 sequences, about 29% of them seen only once. Sequences were obtained from axillary lymph node tissue. The receptors were sampled from a female donor with breast cancer. Some clones in this sample may be carry-over from other donors' samples. CDR3s include the opening cysteine and the closing phenylalanine or tryptophan. Fields, in order: D gene, V gene, J gene, clone size, CDR3 protein, CDR3 DNA. A D gene is named only where the DNA matches it firmly. The listing skips clone size in some rows; elsewhere it reads once, few, many or a size class.

D: -
V: TRBV2
J: TRBJ2-3
size: many
CDR3: CASSVMVGTDTQYF
DNA: TGTGCCAGCAGTGTAATGGTAGGCACAGATACGCAGTATTTT

D: -
V: TRBV6-2/TRBV6-3
J: TRBJ2-1
size: -
CDR3: CASSYGWGSNNEQFF
DNA: TGTGCCAGCAGTTACGGGTGGGGTTCTAACAATGAGCAGTTCTTC

D: -
V: TRBV20-1
J: TRBJ2-3
size: -
CDR3: CSAVGPTDTPYF
DNA: TGCAGTGCCGTGGGCCCCACAGATACGCCGTATTTT

D: TRBD1
V: TRBV7-9
J: TRBJ2-3
size: many
CDR3: CASSTRDRVTDTQYF
DNA: TGTGCCAGCAGCACCCGGGACAGGGTGACAGATACGCAGTATTTT

D: -
V: TRBV6-4
J: TRBJ1-5
size: many
CDR3: CASSRDSNQPQHF
DNA: TGTGCCAGCAGTAGGGACAGCAATCAGCCCCAGCATTTT

D: -
V: TRBV20-1
J: TRBJ1-2
size: many
CDR3: CSARSLNYGYTF
DNA: TGCAGTGCTAGATCCCTTAACTATGGCTACACCTTC

D: TRBD2
V: TRBV30
J: TRBJ2-5
size: many
CDR3: CAWSRLAGVGETQYF
DNA: TGTGCCTGGAGTAGGTTAGCGGGAGTTGGAGAGACCCAGTACTTC

D: -
V: TRBV5-1
J: TRBJ2-5
size: few
CDR3: CASSLDSRGYTQHF
DNA: TGCGCCAGCAGCTTGGACTCCCGAGGGTACACCCAGCACTTC

D: -
V: TRBV19
J: TRBJ2-5
size: many
CDR3: CASSFREKETQYF
DNA: TGTGCCAGTAGTTTCAGGGAGAAAGAGACCCAGTACTTC

D: -
V: TRBV9
J: TRBJ2-2
size: many
CDR3: CASTPGKAGELFF
DNA: TGTGCCAGCACCCCAGGGAAAGCCGGGGAGCTGTTTTTT

D: -
V: TRBV12-3/TRBV12-4
J: TRBJ2-2
size: -
CDR3: CASRTTGELFF
DNA: TGTGCCAGCAGAACAACAGGGGAGCTGTTTTTT

D: -
V: TRBV15
J: TRBJ1-5
size: many
CDR3: CATSPTVDSSPQHF
DNA: TGTGCCACCAGCCCTACCGTTGACAGTTCGCCCCAGCATTTT

D: TRBD1
V: TRBV7-9
J: TRBJ1-3
size: many
CDR3: CASSPPTGGGNTIYF
DNA: TGTGCCAGCAGCCCACCGACAGGGGGCGGAAACACCATATATTTT

D: TRBD1
V: TRBV5-1
J: TRBJ2-6
size: -
CDR3: CASSSYTPGTGWSGANVLTF
DNA: TGCGCCAGCAGCTCCTACACCCCCGGGACAGGGTGGTCTGGGGCCAACGTCCTGACTTTC

D: -
V: TRBV2
J: TRBJ1-4
size: -
CDR3: CASTAPRSTNEKLFF
DNA: TGTGCCAGCACCGCCCCAAGGTCAACTAATGAAAAACTGTTTTTT

D: TRBD2
V: TRBV2
J: TRBJ2-3
size: -
CDR3: CASSGVAGGADTQYF
DNA: TGTGCCAGCAGCGGCGTAGCGGGAGGGGCAGATACGCAGTATTTT

D: TRBD1
V: TRBV25-1
J: TRBJ1-1
size: many
CDR3: CASSGSPHRGENTEAFF
DNA: TGTGCCAGCAGTGGATCACCTCACAGGGGAGAGAACACTGAAGCTTTCTTT

D: -
V: TRBV29-1
J: TRBJ2-7
size: -
CDR3: CSVEIGTTTYEQYF
DNA: TGCAGCGTTGAAATTGGGACGACTACCTACGAGCAGTACTTC

D: -
V: TRBV28
J: TRBJ1-6
size: many
CDR3: CASSFHNSPLHF
DNA: TGTGCCAGCAGTTTCCATAATTCACCCCTCCACTTT

D: -
V: TRBV7-3
J: TRBJ1-5
size: many
CDR3: CASSPAGGNQPQHF
DNA: TGTGCCAGCAGCCCCGCGGGAGGCAATCAGCCCCAGCATTTT

D: -
V: TRBV7-8
J: TRBJ2-2
size: many
CDR3: CASSLAETGELFF
DNA: TGTGCCAGCAGCTTAGCGGAAACCGGGGAGCTGTTTTTT

D: -
V: TRBV11-2
J: TRBJ2-5
size: many
CDR3: CASSLRRGRWETQYF
DNA: TGTGCCAGCAGCTTGCGTAGGGGCCGCTGGGAGACCCAGTACTTC

D: -
V: TRBV4-3
J: TRBJ2-1
size: many
CDR3: CASSQEGAGGRYNEQFF
DNA: TGCGCCAGCAGCCAAGAAGGAGCGGGCGGTAGGTACAATGAGCAGTTCTTC

D: -
V: TRBV7-2
J: TRBJ2-2
size: many
CDR3: CASSFERRDTGELFF
DNA: TGTGCCAGCAGCTTTGAGAGACGGGACACCGGGGAGCTGTTTTTT

D: -
V: TRBV28
J: TRBJ2-5
size: many
CDR3: CASSSLAIQETQYF
DNA: TGTGCCAGCAGTTCGCTAGCGATCCAAGAGACCCAGTACTTC

D: TRBD1
V: TRBV4-3
J: TRBJ2-1
size: many
CDR3: CASSQDFAGTGSYNEQFF
DNA: TGCGCCAGCAGCCAAGATTTCGCTGGGACAGGCTCCTACAATGAGCAGTTCTTC

D: TRBD1
V: TRBV7-6
J: TRBJ2-2
size: -
CDR3: CASSSGTGTHTGELVF
DNA: TGTGCCAGCAGCTCCGGGACAGGGACTCACACCGGGGAGCTGGTTTTT

D: TRBD1
V: TRBV11-3
J: TRBJ2-1
size: many
CDR3: CASSLGRGQGWNEQFF
DNA: TGTGCCAGCAGCTTAGGGCGGGGACAGGGTTGGAATGAGCAGTTCTTC

D: -
V: TRBV4-3
J: TRBJ1-2
size: -
CDR3: CASSQGSGLNYGYTF
DNA: TGCGCCAGCAGCCAAGGGTCGGGTCTCAACTATGGCTACACCTTC

D: -
V: TRBV7-4
J: TRBJ2-1
size: many
CDR3: CASSGGQRQYNEQFF
DNA: TGTGCCAGCAGCGGAGGACAGCGACAATACAATGAGCAGTTCTTC

D: -
V: TRBV12-3/TRBV12-4
J: TRBJ1-3
size: many
CDR3: CASRGSGTETNTIYF
DNA: TGTGCCAGCAGAGGGTCCGGGACGGAGACAAACACCATATATTTT

D: TRBD1
V: TRBV4-1
J: TRBJ2-7
size: many
CDR3: CASSLRGQGTVYEQYF
DNA: TGCGCCAGCAGCTTACGGGGACAGGGCACTGTCTACGAGCAGTACTTC

D: -
V: TRBV2
J: TRBJ1-2
size: -
CDR3: CASNGAVTTPF
DNA: TGTGCCAGCAACGGGGCGGTAACTACCCCCTTC

D: -
V: TRBV7-2
J: TRBJ1-3
size: -
CDR3: CASSHVRVSGNTIYF
DNA: TGTGCCAGCAGCCATGTTCGGGTCTCTGGAAACACCATATATTTT

D: TRBD2
V: TRBV5-1
J: TRBJ2-1
size: many
CDR3: CASSSGTSGNNEQFF
DNA: TGCGCCAGCAGCTCCGGGACTAGCGGTAACAATGAGCAGTTCTTC

D: TRBD1
V: TRBV5-1
J: TRBJ2-7
size: many
CDR3: CASSLAPQGVPYEQYF
DNA: TGCGCCAGCAGCTTGGCCCCACAGGGGGTCCCGTACGAGCAGTACTTC

D: TRBD2
V: TRBV5-1
J: TRBJ2-7
size: once
CDR3: CASSFVRLAGGPQQYF
DNA: TGCGCCAGCAGCTTTGTTAGGCTAGCGGGAGGGCCTCAGCAGTACTTC

D: -
V: TRBV28
J: TRBJ1-5
size: -
CDR3: CASSLGHLDQPQHF
DNA: TGTGCCAGCAGTTTAGGACACCTCGATCAGCCCCAGCATTTT

D: -
V: TRBV3-1
J: TRBJ2-5
size: many
CDR3: CASSQAGAGGTQYF
DNA: TGTGCCAGCAGCCAGGCAGGGGCAGGAGGGACCCAGTACTTC

D: TRBD2
V: TRBV5-1
J: TRBJ2-7
size: -
CDR3: CASSLTVFTLSSGSYEQYF
DNA: TGCGCCAGCAGCTTGACAGTCTTCACCCTCTCTAGCGGATCCTACGAGCAGTACTTC

D: TRBD1
V: TRBV6-1
J: TRBJ1-5
size: -
CDR3: CASSEGQARRQPQHF
DNA: TGTGCCAGCAGTGAGGGACAGGCTAGGCGCCAGCCCCAGCATTTT

D: -
V: TRBV19
J: TRBJ2-6
size: many
CDR3: CASSAVSGANVLTF
DNA: TGTGCCAGTAGTGCTGTCTCTGGGGCCAACGTCCTGACTTTC

D: TRBD1
V: TRBV15
J: TRBJ1-1
size: many
CDR3: CATRSDRTSNTEAFF
DNA: TGTGCCACCCGATCGGACAGGACATCGAACACTGAAGCTTTCTTT

D: TRBD1
V: TRBV29-1
J: TRBJ1-6
size: -
CDR3: CTEGQGHSPLHF
DNA: TGCACCGAGGGACAGGGGCATTCACCCCTCCACTTT

D: -
V: TRBV15
J: TRBJ1-3
size: many
CDR3: CATSRADNSGNTIYF
DNA: TGTGCCACCAGCAGGGCTGATAACTCTGGAAACACCATATATTTT

D: -
V: TRBV27
J: TRBJ2-7
size: many
CDR3: CASSLGADYEQYF
DNA: TGTGCCAGCAGTTTAGGAGCAGACTACGAGCAGTACTTC

D: TRBD1
V: TRBV20-1
J: TRBJ2-7
size: many
CDR3: CSARPGQGPSYEQYF
DNA: TGCAGTGCTAGACCGGGACAGGGCCCCTCCTACGAGCAGTACTTC

D: -
V: TRBV30
J: TRBJ1-3
size: -
CDR3: CACQGGSSGNTIYF
DNA: TGTGCCTGTCAGGGCGGGAGCTCTGGAAACACCATATATTTT